This T cell receptor beta chain derives from a study of brain T cells in children with intractable seizures. Using immunoSEQ multiplex PCR, the repertoire was profiled, and TCRdb retains in-frame clones only, with some absent. The sample shows under 45,000 clones, around nine tenths of them seen only once. This clone was counted a few times. Germline V gene data show CDR1 as SGDLS and CDR2 as YYNGEE. With 2 bases clipped from V and 5 bases from J, the junction kept 10 bases outside the gene matches. The CDR3 is 16 residues long. This sequence originates from a girl aged 2-15 years with tuberous sclerosis and intractable seizures. The specimen comprised peripheral blood, sampled at surgery. The chain employs TRBV9 and TRBJ1-1, with TRBD1 identical over 9 bases. DNA of the CDR3: TGTGCCAGCAGCGTGGGACAGGGCGGAACTTTTACTGAAGCTTTCTTT. The encoded protein is CASSVGQGGTFTEAFF.